This TCR beta chain emerged from a study of blood T cell repertoires in COVID-19. The overall study: The cDNA or gDNA used as material had been derived from T cells, B-cell-depleted T cells, or PBMCs.

In the original processing: Nucleated cell number was recorded as an estimate derived from reference gene primer amplification. Generated by immunoSEQ multiplex PCR, the TCRdb table keeps only in-frame clones and is missing some. V and J calls and clone size are copied from that table; D and trimming were computed from the DNA. The sample includes 110,000 to 150,000 clones, 85% to 90% of them seen just once. Trimming left V 2 bases short and J 3 bases short, with 14 bases between. The length of the CDR3 is 15 residues. Germline CDR1 reads SNHLY; CDR2 reads FYNNEI. The specimen was peripheral blood. This TCR was sampled from a human donor in a cohort sampled during active COVID-19. The V call is TRBV2, the J call TRBJ2-7, with a weak D call TRBD1 (5 bases). The CDR3 DNA is TGTGCCAGCAGTGAATCGAGTAGGGGAATCTACGAGCAGTACTTC. Protein sequence: CASSESSRGIYEQYF. Full variable domain (remainder filled in from reference TRBV2 and TRBJ2-7): EPEVTQTPSHQVTQMGQEVILRCVPISNHLYFYWYRQILGQKVEFLVSFYNNEISEKSEIFDDQFSVERPDGSNFTLKIRSTKLEDSAMYFCASSESSRGIYEQYFGPGTRLTVT.